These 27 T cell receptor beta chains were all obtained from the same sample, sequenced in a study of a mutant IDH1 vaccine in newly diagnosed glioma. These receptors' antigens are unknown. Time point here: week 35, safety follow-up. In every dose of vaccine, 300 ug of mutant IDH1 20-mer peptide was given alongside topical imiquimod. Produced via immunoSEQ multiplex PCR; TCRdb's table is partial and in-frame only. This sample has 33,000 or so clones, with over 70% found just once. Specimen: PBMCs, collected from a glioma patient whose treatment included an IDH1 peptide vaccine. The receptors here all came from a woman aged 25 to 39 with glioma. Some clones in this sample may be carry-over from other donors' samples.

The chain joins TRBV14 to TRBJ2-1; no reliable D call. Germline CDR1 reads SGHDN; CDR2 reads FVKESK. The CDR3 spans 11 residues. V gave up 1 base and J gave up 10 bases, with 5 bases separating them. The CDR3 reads CASSQVFEQFF. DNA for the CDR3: TGTGCCAGCAGCCAAGTATTCGAGCAGTTCTTC. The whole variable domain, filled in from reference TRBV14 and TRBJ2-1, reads EAGVTQFPSHSVIEKGQTVTLRCDPISGHDNLYWYRRVMGKEIKFLLHFVKESKQDESGMPNNRFLAERTGGTYSTLKVQPAELEDSGVYFCASSQVFEQFFGPGTRLTVL.

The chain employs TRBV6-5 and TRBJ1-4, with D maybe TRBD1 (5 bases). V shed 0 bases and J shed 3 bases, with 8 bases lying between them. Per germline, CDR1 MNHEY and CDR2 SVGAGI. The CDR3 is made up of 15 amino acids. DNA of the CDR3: TGTGCCAGCAGTTACTCACGGGGACCTAATGAAAAACTGTTTTTT. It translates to CASSYSRGPNEKLFF.

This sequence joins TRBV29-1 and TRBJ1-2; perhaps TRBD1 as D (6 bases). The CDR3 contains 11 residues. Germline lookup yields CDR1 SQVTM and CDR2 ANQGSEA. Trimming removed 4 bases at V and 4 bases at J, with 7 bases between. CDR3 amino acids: CSVGQVYGYTF. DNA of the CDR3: TGCAGCGTTGGACAGGTCTATGGCTACACCTTC.

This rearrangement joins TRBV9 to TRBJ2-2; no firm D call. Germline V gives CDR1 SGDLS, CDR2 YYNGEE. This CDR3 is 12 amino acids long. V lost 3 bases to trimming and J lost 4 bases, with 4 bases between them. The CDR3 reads CASSGSTGELFF. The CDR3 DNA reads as TGTGCCAGCAGCGGGTCCACCGGGGAGCTGTTTTTT.

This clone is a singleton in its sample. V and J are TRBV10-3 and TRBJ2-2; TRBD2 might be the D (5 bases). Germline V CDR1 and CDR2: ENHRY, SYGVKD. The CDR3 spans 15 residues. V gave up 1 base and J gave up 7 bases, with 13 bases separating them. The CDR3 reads CAISELSGRGGELFF. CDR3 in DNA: TGTGCCATCAGTGAGTTATCCGGCCGGGGCGGGGAGCTGTTTTTT.

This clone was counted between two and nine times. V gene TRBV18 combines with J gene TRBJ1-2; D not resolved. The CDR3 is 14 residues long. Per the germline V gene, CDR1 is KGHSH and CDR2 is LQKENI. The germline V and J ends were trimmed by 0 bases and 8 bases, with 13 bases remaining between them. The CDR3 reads CASSPPEVLRGYTF. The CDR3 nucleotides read TGTGCCAGCTCACCACCGGAGGTGCTTAGAGGCTACACCTTC.

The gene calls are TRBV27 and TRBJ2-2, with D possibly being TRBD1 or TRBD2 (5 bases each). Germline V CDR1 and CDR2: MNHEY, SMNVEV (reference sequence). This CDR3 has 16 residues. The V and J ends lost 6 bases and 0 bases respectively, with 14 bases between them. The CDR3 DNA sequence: TGTGCCAGCAGACCTCCGGGACGGGCGAACACCGGGGAGCTGTTTTTT. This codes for CASRPPGRANTGELFF.

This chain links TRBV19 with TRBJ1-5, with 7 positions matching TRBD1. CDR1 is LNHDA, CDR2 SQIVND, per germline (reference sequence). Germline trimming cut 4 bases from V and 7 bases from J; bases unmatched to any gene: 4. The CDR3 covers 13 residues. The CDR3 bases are TGTGCCAGTAGTAAACAGGGGCGGCAGCCCCAGCATTTT. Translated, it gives CASSKQGRQPQHF.

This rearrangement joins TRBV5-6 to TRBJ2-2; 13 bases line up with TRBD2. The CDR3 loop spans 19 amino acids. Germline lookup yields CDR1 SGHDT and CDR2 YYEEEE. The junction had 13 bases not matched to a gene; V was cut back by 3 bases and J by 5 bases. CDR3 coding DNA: TGTGCCAGCAGCTCGAGGCCCTACACTAGCGGGAGGGGAACCGGGGAGCTGTTTTTT. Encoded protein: CASSSRPYTSGRGTGELFF.

The CDR3 sequence is CAWLTSSATGELFF. The DNA for the CDR3 is TGTGCCTGGCTGACTAGCTCAGCCACCGGGGAGCTGTTTTTT. This chain connects TRBV30 to TRBJ2-2; 7 bases align to TRBD2. The ends lost 5 bases at V and 4 bases at J; junction bases unmatched: 7. The CDR3 loop spans 14 amino acids. From germline, CDR1 is GTSNPN and CDR2 SVGIG (reference sequence).

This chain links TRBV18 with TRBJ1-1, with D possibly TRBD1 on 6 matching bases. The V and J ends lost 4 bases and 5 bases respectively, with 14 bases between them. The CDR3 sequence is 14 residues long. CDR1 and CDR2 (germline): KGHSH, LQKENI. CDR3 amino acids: CASSLRQEPTEAFF. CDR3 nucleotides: TGTGCCAGCTCACTCCGACAGGAACCTACTGAAGCTTTCTTT.

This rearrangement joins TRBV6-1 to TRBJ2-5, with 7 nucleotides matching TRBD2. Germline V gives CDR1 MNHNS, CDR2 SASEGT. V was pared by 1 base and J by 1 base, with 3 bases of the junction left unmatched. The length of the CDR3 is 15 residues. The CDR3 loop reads CASSEVGGSQETQYF. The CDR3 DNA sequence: TGTGCCAGCAGTGAAGTGGGGGGGAGCCAAGAGACCCAGTACTTC.

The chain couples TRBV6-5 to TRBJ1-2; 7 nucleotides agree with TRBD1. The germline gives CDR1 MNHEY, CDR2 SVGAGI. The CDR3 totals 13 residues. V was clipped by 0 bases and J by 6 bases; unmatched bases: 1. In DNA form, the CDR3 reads TGTGCCAGCAGTTACTCGGGGACAGATGGCTACACCTTC. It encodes CASSYSGTDGYTF.

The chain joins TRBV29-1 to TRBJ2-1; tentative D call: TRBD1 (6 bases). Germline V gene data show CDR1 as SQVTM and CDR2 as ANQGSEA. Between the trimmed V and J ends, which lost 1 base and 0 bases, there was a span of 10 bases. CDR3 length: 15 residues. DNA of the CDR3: TGCAGCGTTGAAGGGGGGCGAGGCTCCTACAATGAGCAGTTCTTC. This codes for CSVEGGRGSYNEQFF.

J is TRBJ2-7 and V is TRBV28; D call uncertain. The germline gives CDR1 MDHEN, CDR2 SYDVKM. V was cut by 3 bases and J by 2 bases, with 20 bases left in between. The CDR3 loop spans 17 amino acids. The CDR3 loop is CASSFHIWSQRTYEQYF. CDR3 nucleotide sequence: TGTGCCAGCAGTTTTCATATTTGGTCTCAACGTACCTACGAGCAGTACTTC.

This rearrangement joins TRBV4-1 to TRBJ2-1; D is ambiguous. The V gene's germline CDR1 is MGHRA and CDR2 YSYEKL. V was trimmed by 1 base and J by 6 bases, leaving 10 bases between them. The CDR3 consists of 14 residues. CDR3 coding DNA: TGCGCCAGCAGCCAAGTTGGGTCAGGCAATGAGCAGTTCTTC. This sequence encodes CASSQVGSGNEQFF.

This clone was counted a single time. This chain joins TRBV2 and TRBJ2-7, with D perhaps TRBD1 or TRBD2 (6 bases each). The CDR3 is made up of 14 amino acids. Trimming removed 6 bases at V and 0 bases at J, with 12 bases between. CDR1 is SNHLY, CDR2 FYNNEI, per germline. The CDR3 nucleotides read TGTGCCAGCAGAGGGGGGAGAGGCTCCTACGAGCAGTACTTC. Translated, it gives CASRGGRGSYEQYF.

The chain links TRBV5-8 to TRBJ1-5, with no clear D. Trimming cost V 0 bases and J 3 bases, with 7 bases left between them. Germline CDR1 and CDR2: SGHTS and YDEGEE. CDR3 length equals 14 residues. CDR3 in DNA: TGTGCCAGCAGCTTGGTAGGATTCAATCAGCCCCAGCATTTT. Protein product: CASSLVGFNQPQHF.

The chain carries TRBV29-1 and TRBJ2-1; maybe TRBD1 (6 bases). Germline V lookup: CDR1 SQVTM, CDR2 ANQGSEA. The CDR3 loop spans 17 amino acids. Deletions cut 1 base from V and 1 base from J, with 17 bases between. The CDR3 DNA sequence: TGCAGCGTTGAAGGGTTCCAGGGGACGCCTTCCTACAATGAGCAGTTCTTC. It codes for CSVEGFQGTPSYNEQFF.

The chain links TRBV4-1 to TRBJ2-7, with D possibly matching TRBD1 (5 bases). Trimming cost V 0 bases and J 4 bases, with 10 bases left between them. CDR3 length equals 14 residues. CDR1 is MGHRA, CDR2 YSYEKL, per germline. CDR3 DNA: TGCGCCAGCAGCCAAGACCCAGGGCCGTACGAGCAGTACTTC. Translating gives CASSQDPGPYEQYF.

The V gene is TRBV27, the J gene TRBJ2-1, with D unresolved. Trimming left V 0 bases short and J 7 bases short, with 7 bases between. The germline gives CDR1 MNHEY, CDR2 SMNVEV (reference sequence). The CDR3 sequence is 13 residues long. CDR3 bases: TGTGCCAGCAGTTTATCCCTAGGGAATGAGCAGTTCTTC. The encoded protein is CASSLSLGNEQFF.

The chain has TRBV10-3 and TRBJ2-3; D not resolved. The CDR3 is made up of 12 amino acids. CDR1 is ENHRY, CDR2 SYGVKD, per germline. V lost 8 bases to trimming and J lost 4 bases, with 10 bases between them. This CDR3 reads CAIGSLSDTQYF. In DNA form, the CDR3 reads TGTGCCATCGGCAGTCTGTCAGATACGCAGTATTTT.

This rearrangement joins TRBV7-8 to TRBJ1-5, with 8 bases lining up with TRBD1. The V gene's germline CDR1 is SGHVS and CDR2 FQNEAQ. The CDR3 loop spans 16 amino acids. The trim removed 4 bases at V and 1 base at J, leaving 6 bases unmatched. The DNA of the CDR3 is TGTGCCAGCAGCTCCTCCGGACAGGGCAGCAATCAGCCCCAGCATTTT. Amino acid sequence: CASSSSGQGSNQPQHF.

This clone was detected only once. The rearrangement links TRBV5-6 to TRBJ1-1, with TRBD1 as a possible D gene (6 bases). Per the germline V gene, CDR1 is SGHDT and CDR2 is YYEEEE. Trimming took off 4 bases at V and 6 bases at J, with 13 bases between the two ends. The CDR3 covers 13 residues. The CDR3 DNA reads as TGTGCCAGCAGCCCTCCTAACAGGGCTGAAGCTTTCTTT. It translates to CASSPPNRAEAFF.

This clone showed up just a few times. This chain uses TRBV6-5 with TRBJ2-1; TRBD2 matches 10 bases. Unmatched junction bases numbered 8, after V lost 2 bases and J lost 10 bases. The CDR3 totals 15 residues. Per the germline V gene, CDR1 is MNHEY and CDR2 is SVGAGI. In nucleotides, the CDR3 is TGTGCCAGCAGTTACGCTGGACTAGCGGAGCTAGAGCAGTTCTTC. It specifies CASSYAGLAELEQFF.

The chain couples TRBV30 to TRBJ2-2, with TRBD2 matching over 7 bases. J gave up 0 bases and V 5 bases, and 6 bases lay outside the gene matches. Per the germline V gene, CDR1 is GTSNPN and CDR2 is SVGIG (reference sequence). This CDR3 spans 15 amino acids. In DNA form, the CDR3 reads TGTGCCTGGTCCGCCGGGACTACGAACACCGGGGAGCTGTTTTTT. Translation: CAWSAGTTNTGELFF. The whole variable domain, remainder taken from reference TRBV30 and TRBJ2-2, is SQTIHQWPATLVQPVGSPLSLECTVEGTSNPNLYWYRQAAGRGLQLLFYSVGIGQISSEVPQNLSASRPQDRQFILSSKKLLLSDSGFYLCAWSAGTTNTGELFFGEGSRLTVL.

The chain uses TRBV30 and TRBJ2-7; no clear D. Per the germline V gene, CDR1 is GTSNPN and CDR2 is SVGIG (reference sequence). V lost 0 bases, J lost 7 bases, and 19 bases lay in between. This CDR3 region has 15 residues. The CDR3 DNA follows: TGTGCCTGGAGTGTAACGGGCAAAAAGATAGGGGAGCAGTACTTC. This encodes CAWSVTGKKIGEQYF.